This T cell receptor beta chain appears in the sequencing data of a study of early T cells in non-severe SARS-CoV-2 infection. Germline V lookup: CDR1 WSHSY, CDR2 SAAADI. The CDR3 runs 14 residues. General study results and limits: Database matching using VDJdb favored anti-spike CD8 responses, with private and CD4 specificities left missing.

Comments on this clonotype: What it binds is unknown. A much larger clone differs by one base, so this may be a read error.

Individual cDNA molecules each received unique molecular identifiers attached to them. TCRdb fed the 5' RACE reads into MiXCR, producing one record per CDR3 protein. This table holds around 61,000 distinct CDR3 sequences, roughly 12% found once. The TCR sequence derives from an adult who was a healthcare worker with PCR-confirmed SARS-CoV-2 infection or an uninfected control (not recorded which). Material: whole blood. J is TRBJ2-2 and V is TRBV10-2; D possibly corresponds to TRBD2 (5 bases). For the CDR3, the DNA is TGCGCCAACAGTCCGCTGACGGGGACCGGGGAGCTGTTTTTT. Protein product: CANSPLTGTGELFF.